This T cell receptor (beta chain) was sequenced for a study of OX40 agonist ivuxolimab in advanced cancers. CDR3 length: 16 amino acids. Germline CDR1 and CDR2: MGHRA and YSYEKL. Trimming took 3 bases from V and 4 from J; bases not matched to a gene: 8. The assay was immunoSEQ multiplex PCR, and TCRdb's table has in-frame clones only and misses some. Seen here are about 100,000 clones, 91% observed once, and the top ten hold approximately 0.69%. The TCR comes from an adult with an advanced solid tumor such as melanoma, head and neck, liver or kidney cancer. The starting material was CD4+ or CD8+ T cells sorted from blood, obtained in a trial of the OX40 agonist ivuxolimab. This sequence joins TRBV4-1 and TRBJ2-7, with TRBD2 matching 11 bases. CDR3 amino acids: CASSQASGGLSYEQYF. The CDR3 DNA reads as TGCGCCAGCAGCCAGGCTAGCGGGGGGTTATCTTACGAGCAGTACTTC.